Shown below are 5 T cell receptor beta chains from a single sample sequenced in a study of blood T cell repertoires in COVID-19. The assay was immunoSEQ multiplex PCR, and TCRdb's table has in-frame clones only and misses some. Of about 180,000 clones listed, almost 80% are singletons. The sequencing input was peripheral blood. The receptors originated from a woman in her 70s with acute or convalescent COVID-19.

In its sample, this clone was seen a few times. The chain uses TRBV4-1 and TRBJ2-1; 7 nucleotides match TRBD2. The CDR3 covers 16 residues. The V and J ends lost 1 base and 9 bases, in that order; junction bases with no gene match: 12. Germline V gene data show CDR1 as MGHRA and CDR2 as YSYEKL. The CDR3 loop reads CASSQVGRAVSGEQFF. In DNA form, the CDR3 reads TGCGCCAGCAGCCAAGTTGGGAGGGCCGTGAGCGGTGAGCAGTTCTTC.

The sample holds one count of this clone. One junction end disagrees with the germline gene, perhaps due to a read error. The chain links TRBV18 to TRBJ2-5; TRBD1 is a possible D gene (5 bases). The germline CDR1 and CDR2 sequences are KGHSH and LQKENI. The CDR3 consists of 14 residues. The CDR3 loop reads CAGSPIRDQETQYF. The CDR3 DNA is TGTGCCGGCTCACCAATCAGGGACCAAGAGACCCAGTACTTC.

The CDR3 loop is CASNVISGATEAFF. CDR3 DNA: TGTGCCAGCAATGTGATAAGCGGGGCCACTGAAGCTTTCTTT. V gene TRBV2 combines with J gene TRBJ1-1; a possible D gene is TRBD1 (5 bases). This CDR3 is built from 14 residues. In germline, CDR1 is SNHLY, CDR2 FYNNEI. V was shortened by 7 bases and J by 4 bases, with 16 bases between the two germline ends.

This sequence joins TRBV4-1 and TRBJ1-1; unclear D gene. This CDR3 region has 15 residues. Trimming left V 0 bases short and J 0 bases short, with 8 bases between. From germline, CDR1 is MGHRA and CDR2 YSYEKL. For the CDR3, the DNA is TGCGCCAGCAGCCAAGATCGGCAGGTGAACACTGAAGCTTTCTTT. Translated, it gives CASSQDRQVNTEAFF.

This chain connects TRBV19 to TRBJ2-5, with 8 bases aligning to TRBD2. The ends lost 1 base at V and 4 bases at J; junction bases unmatched: 8. Germline V lookup: CDR1 LNHDA, CDR2 SQIVND (reference sequence). CDR3 size: 16 residues. The CDR3 loop is CASSIASSGSTETQYF. CDR3 DNA: TGTGCCAGTAGTATAGCTAGCAGCGGGAGCACAGAGACCCAGTACTTC.